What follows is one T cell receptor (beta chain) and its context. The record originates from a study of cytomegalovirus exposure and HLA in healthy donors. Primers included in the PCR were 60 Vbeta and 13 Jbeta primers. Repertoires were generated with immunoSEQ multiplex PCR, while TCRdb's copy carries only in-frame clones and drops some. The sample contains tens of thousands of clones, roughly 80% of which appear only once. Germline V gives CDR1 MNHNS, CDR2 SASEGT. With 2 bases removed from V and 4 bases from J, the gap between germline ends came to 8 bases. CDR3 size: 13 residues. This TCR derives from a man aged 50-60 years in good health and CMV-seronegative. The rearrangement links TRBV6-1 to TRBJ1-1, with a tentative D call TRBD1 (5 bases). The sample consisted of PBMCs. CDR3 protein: CASSEMGLTEAFF. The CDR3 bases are TGTGCCAGCAGTGAAATGGGGCTCACTGAAGCTTTCTTT.